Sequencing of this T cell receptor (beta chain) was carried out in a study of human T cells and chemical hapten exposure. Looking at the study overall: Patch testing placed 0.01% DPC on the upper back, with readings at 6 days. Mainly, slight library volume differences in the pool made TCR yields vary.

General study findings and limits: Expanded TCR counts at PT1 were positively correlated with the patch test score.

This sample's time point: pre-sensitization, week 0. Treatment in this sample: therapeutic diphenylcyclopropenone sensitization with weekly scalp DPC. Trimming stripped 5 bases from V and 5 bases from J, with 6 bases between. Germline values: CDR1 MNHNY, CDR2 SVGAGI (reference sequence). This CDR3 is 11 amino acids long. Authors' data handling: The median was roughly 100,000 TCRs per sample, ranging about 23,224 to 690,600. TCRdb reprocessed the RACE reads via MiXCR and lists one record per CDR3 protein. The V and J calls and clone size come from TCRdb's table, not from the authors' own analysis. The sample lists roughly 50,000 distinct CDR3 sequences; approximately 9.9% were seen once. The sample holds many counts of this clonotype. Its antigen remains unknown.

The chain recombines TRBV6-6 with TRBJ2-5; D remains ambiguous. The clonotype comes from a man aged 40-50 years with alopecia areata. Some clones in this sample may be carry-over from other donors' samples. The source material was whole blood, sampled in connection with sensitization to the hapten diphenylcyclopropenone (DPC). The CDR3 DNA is TGTGCCAGCAGTCCCGCGGAGACCCAGTACTTC. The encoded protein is CASSPAETQYF.